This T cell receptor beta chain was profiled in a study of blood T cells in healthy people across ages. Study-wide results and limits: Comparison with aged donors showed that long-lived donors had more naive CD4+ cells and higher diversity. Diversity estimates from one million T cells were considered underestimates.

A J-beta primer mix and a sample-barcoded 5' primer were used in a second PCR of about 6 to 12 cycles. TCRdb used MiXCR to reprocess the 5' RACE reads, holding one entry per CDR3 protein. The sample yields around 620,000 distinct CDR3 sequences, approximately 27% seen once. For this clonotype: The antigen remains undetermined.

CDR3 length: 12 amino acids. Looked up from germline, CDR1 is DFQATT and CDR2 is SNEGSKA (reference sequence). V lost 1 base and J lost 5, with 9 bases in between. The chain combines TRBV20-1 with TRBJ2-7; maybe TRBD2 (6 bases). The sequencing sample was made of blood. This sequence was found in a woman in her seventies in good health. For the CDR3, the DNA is TGCAGTGCTAGAGTCGGCGGGGACGAGCAGTACTTC. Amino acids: CSARVGGDEQYF.